This T cell receptor (beta chain) comes out of a study of breast tumors, draining lymph nodes, adjacent tissues. Breast cancer patients provided tissue from their axillary draining lymph nodes. Study results and caveats: Compared with basal-like, luminal-like tumors shared significantly more repertoire with nontumor tissue. The data were judged consistent with most tumor T cells coming from lymph node and expanding in tumor. That most tumor T cells come from lymph nodes remained unproven. Tumor TCR diversity was below lymph nodes but above nontumor tissue.

TCRdb reanalysed the multiplex PCR reads using MiXCR and keeps one entry per CDR3 protein. The sample includes about 200,000 distinct CDR3 sequences, 30% to 35% seen only once; the top ten take roughly 3.5%. Concerning this clonotype itself: What it recognizes is unknown.

This CDR3 contains 21 residues. Trimming took 8 bases from V and 2 from J, leaving 35 bases between them. CDR1 and CDR2 (germline): MRHNA, SNTAGT. The sequence derives from a female donor with breast cancer. Some clones in this sample may be carry-over from other donors' samples. The chain has TRBV6-4 and TRBJ2-3, with a weak D call TRBD2 (5 bases). Sequencing was carried out using axillary lymph node tissue. The CDR3 is CASPSKLESSSKFTLTDTQYF. The CDR3, as DNA: TGTGCCAGCCCCTCAAAACTAGAAAGTTCCTCGAAATTCACCCTCACAGATACGCAGTATTTT.